The present TCR beta chain was sequenced within a study of cytomegalovirus exposure and HLA in healthy donors. Whole-study findings and limits: Most TCRs appeared rarely, but some public TCRs recurred in many donors. The authors enumerated some 170 TCR beta chains as linked to cytomegalovirus. A few chains linked to CMV were shown in vitro to be specific for CMV antigens. The TCR clusters that emerged in the first cohort tended, a later analysis found, to co-occur in the 120 or so validation repertoires.

TCRdb keeps only in-frame clones here, not all; method: immunoSEQ multiplex PCR. The sample records roughly 140,000 clones, roughly nine tenths being singletons. To note about this clone: Its antigen is unknown.

Germline loops: CDR1 SGHVS, CDR2 FQNEAQ. J gave up 4 bases and V 2 bases, and 9 bases lay outside the gene matches. The CDR3 covers 16 residues. Sequencing was performed on PBMCs. The clonotype originates from a man younger than 30 in good health and CMV-seronegative. This chain joins TRBV7-8 and TRBJ1-2, with 8 bases fitting TRBD1. The CDR3 reads CASSLKQGARLYGYTF. The CDR3, as DNA: TGTGCCAGCAGCTTAAAGCAGGGGGCAAGACTCTATGGCTACACCTTC.